This T cell receptor beta chain stems from a study of molecular identifiers for immune sequencing clone quantification. Ten or more counts support this clonotype. The germline V gene has CDR1 SEHNR and CDR2 FQNEAQ (reference sequence). CDR3 length equals 15 residues. Trimming removed 5 bases from V and 0 bases from J, with 12 bases in between. TCRdb re-called the PCR reads with MiXCR, one entry per CDR3 protein. The repertoire holds about 36,000 distinct CDR3 sequences, with 19% as singletons. The clonotype was recovered from a human donor in good health. Some libraries in this study had Jurkat cell RNA spiked in. This chain connects TRBV7-9 to TRBJ2-3, with D possibly matching TRBD2 (7 bases). Material for sequencing was naive CD8+ T cells from blood, with Jurkat cell RNA spiked in. The subset denotes: FACS-sorted CD8+CD4-CCR7+CD45RA+ naive T cells. CDR3 coding DNA: TGTGCCAGCAGCCTTGGGGGGGCTAGCACAGATACGCAGTATTTT. Residues: CASSLGGASTDTQYF.